This T cell receptor (beta chain) originates from a study of shared clonotypes between healthy human individuals. Study background: In total, the donors were two women and a few men aged 18 to 49. There were three CD4 naive, three CD4 memory, two CD8 naive and one CD8 memory plates per donor. Whole-study results and caveats: Sampling included only blood; tissue repertoires likely differ. Approximately 5.1% was the fraction of naive CD4 clonotypes found shared across four donors.

Naive CD8 populations comprised CD45RO-negative cells positively selected for CCR7, excluding terminally differentiated effector memory CD45RA+ cells. Notes on this clone: The antigen is not known.

The method was immunoSEQ multiplex PCR; TCRdb's version includes in-frame clones alone and lacks a portion of them. The table shows roughly 2.1 million clones, with about 93% occurring only once. Material for sequencing was naive CD8+ T cells from PBMCs. The receptor's source is a man younger than 30 in good health. Some clones in this sample may be carry-over from other donors' samples.

The CDR3 DNA is TGTGCCAGCAGTCCCCGACAGACCTCCTACGAGCAGTACTTC. Amino acids: CASSPRQTSYEQYF. V is TRBV27 and J is TRBJ2-7; D perhaps matches TRBD1 (5 bases). The CDR3 extends over 14 amino acids. Germline V gene lookup returns CDR1 MNHEY and CDR2 SMNVEV (reference sequence). Trimming removed 5 bases at V and 0 bases at J, with 11 bases between.